This TCR beta chain was recovered during a study of cytomegalovirus exposure and HLA in healthy donors. Study-wide results and limits: TCR beta sequences reportedly predicted most subjects' HLA-A and HLA-B alleles accurately. The classifier reportedly diagnosed cytomegalovirus status with high sensitivity and specificity.

J was trimmed by 5 bases and V by 3 bases; bases with no gene match: 12. CDR1 is SQVTM, CDR2 ANQGSEA, per germline. The CDR3 consists of 15 residues. In the PCR, 60 Vbeta and 13 Jbeta primers were used. Data came from immunoSEQ multiplex PCR; TCRdb stores just in-frame clones and leaves some out. The repertoire includes roughly 130,000 clones, over 65% of them detected once, and more than 6.5% sits in the top ten. This clone was counted only a few times. The antigen remains undetermined. The clonotype originates from a woman in her forties in good health and CMV-seropositive. Sequenced sample: PBMCs. This chain connects TRBV29-1 to TRBJ2-5; 7 nucleotides match TRBD2. CDR3 region: CSVEGAGPGWETQYF. The DNA of the CDR3 is TGCAGCGTTGAGGGAGCGGGACCGGGATGGGAGACCCAGTACTTC.